This record looks at one T cell receptor beta chain sequence and its context. What it recognizes is unknown. This sample is drawn from a study of T cell responses to AZD1222 COVID-19 vaccine. Study conclusions and caveats: CD4 TCRs linked to vaccination spanned spike, dominating at 160-218 and 743-854. Reports indicate that nearly half of spike-specific TCRs are directed at unmutated variant regions. The peak T cell response came first, and repertoires were sampled only after it. Among the donors, most were white British and more were female, and clonal diversity was possibly underestimated.

CDR3 length equals 15 residues. Germline V gene data show CDR1 as ENHRY and CDR2 as SYGVKD. After removal of 5 bases from V and 2 bases from J, the junction contained 7 bases not matched to a gene. Profiled with immunoSEQ multiplex PCR; TCRdb holds only in-frame clones, not every one. Of roughly 120,000 clones in the sample, about 94% were seen once. The sample in question was peripheral blood, obtained 28 days after the second AZD1222 dose. The gene calls are TRBV10-3 and TRBJ2-3, with 7 bases matching TRBD2. The TCR originated in an adult who received the AZD1222 COVID-19 vaccine. The CDR3 nucleotides are TGTGCCATCAGTCAAACCGGGAGGCTCACAGATACGCAGTATTTT. This codes for CAISQTGRLTDTQYF.